The T cell receptor beta chain under discussion was sequenced for a study of shared clonotypes between healthy human individuals. The study's findings and limits: Lower generation probabilities were found for non-shared clonotypes than for those shared by all four donors.

An assay was performed, and its level was deep. Tens of thousands of T cell genomes (about 210 ng DNA) went into each sorted-subset replicate. Method: immunoSEQ multiplex PCR; TCRdb's copy keeps in-frame clones and lacks some. Of 2.5 million or so clones listed, around 94% are singletons. Notes on this clone: Its target is not known.

The donors, all of them Caucasian adults, lived in Nashville, Tennessee. Input material: naive CD4+ T cells sorted from blood. As for subset: CD45RA+ positively selected. This receptor was taken from a man aged 18 to 30 in good health.

The CDR3 DNA follows: TGCGCCAGCAGCTTTGGGCAGGGCCTAGGGGAGCTGTTTTTT. As protein: CASSFGQGLGELFF. The chain has TRBV5-1 and TRBJ2-2; a weak D match, TRBD1 (5 bases). V lost 2 bases to trimming and J lost 8 bases, with 13 bases between them. The CDR3 length is 14 residues. In germline, CDR1 is SGHRS, CDR2 YFSETQ.